Below, one T cell receptor beta chain is given with its context. The antigen is undetermined. The data were taken from a study of T cell responses to AZD1222 COVID-19 vaccine. Study findings and constraints: Spike-specific TCRs gained breadth and depth after people received two AZD1222 doses. The donors showed a predominance of white British ancestry and of females, with possible underestimation of clonal diversity. A reported finding is that nearly half of spike-specific TCRs target unmutated variant regions. Of the AZD1222 recipients, only 5 to 7 were seropositive at baseline.

The CDR3 contains 17 residues. Germline CDR1 SNHLY, CDR2 FYNNEI. V lost 6 bases to trimming and J lost 2 bases, with 21 bases between them. Clones were sequenced by immunoSEQ multiplex PCR, and TCRdb holds only the in-frame ones, with some missing. The data contain roughly 81,000 clones, 80% to 90% of them seen just once; the ten biggest clones take up 15% to 20%. This receptor was taken from an adult in good health. Sequencing used peripheral blood, obtained on day 0 of AZD1222 vaccination. The chain couples TRBV2 to TRBJ2-3; D is perhaps TRBD2 (7 bases). In nucleotides, the CDR3 is TGTGCCAGCAGACGATGGGGGGCTAGCGGAACCACAGATACGCAGTATTTT. Translating it yields CASRRWGASGTTDTQYF.